This T cell receptor (beta chain) was recovered during a study of glioma-infiltrating T cells. Amplification of TCR alpha and beta CDR3 regions from RNA used iRepertoire nested multiplex PCR. TCRdb ran MiXCR on the multiplex PCR reads and lists one entry per CDR3 protein. This sample has more than 300,000 distinct CDR3 sequences; roughly two fifths occur once, and the top ten carry about 11%. CDR1 and CDR2 (germline): MNHNS, SASEGT. The junction had 18 bases not matched to a gene; V was cut back by 5 bases and J by 4 bases. This CDR3 has 19 amino acids. The source is a human donor with low-grade glioma or glioblastoma, undergoing nonglioma brain surgery, or in good health (not recorded which). This rearrangement joins TRBV6-1 to TRBJ2-5; 11 positions agree with TRBD2. The sequenced material came from glioma tissue, nonneoplastic brain tissue, or PBMCs (not recorded which). The CDR3 here is CASSSSPRHLAGGGETQYF. Written as DNA, the CDR3 is TGTGCCAGCAGTTCCTCCCCACGCCATCTAGCGGGAGGAGGAGAGACCCAGTACTTC.